The clone carrying this T cell receptor (beta chain) came up many times. Its antigen remains unidentified. This specimen belongs to a study of response to subunit inactivated influenza vaccine. Regarding the study as a whole: Only a handful of new T cells, the authors suggested, are recruited with each seasonal influenza vaccination.

TCRdb redid the calling of the RT-PCR reads with MiXCR, one entry per CDR3 protein. Counted here are 280,000 or so distinct CDR3 sequences, just over 20% occurring once; the ten biggest clones make up 9.5% to 13%. The material sequenced was PBMCs from blood, taken 21 months after vaccination. This clonotype originated in a man in his fifties or sixties who received an inactivated influenza vaccine.

CDR3 sequence reads: CAISEGRGFDTEAFF. The CDR3 DNA is TGTGCCATCAGTGAGGGCCGGGGGTTTGACACTGAAGCTTTCTTT. The gene calls are TRBV10-3 and TRBJ1-1, with D perhaps matching TRBD1 (5 bases). Germline values: CDR1 ENHRY, CDR2 SYGVKD. The CDR3 is made up of 15 amino acids. Trimming shortened V by 2 bases and J by 3 bases, and 13 bases separated the two germline ends.